This T cell receptor beta chain was found in a study of regulatory T cells in long-lasting Graves disease. The study, taken as a whole, reports: The number of shared public clonotypes was higher in persistent patients (approximately 2,600) than new patients (more than 850).

This clonotype was picked up a small number of times. Its antigen is undetermined. With V trimmed by 4 bases and J by 1 base, 12 bases remained unmatched. The CDR3 is 18 residues long. The germline gives CDR1 KGHSH, CDR2 LQKENI. Time point defined: newly diagnosed GD, antithyroid drugs for less than 3 months. TCR sequences were obtained from RNA taken from PBMCs. A blood draw put around 9 milliliters of peripheral blood into EDTA tubes. Library construction for TCR beta used iRepertoire HTBI primers and Arm-PCR of CDR3 regions. TCRdb reprocessed the multiplex PCR reads via MiXCR and lists one record per CDR3 protein. The table includes about 440,000 distinct CDR3 sequences, under 15% detected once. The same sample was also used in a study of T cells in Graves' hyperthyroidism and ophthalmopathy.

The sequence was collected from a woman under 40 with Graves disease. The chain couples TRBV18 to TRBJ1-5; 8 nucleotides align to TRBD1. The source material was peripheral blood mononuclear cells (PBMCs), sampled at new diagnosis, from a patient treated with antithyroid drugs. For the CDR3, the DNA is TGTGCCAGCTCACTAAAAGGACAGGGCACTAAGAGCAATCAGCCCCAGCATTTT. Translating gives CASSLKGQGTKSNQPQHF.